What follows are 16 T cell receptor beta chains derived from one specimen sequenced in a study of blood T cell repertoires in COVID-19. Profiling relied on immunoSEQ multiplex PCR, and the TCRdb table lists in-frame clones only, not all of them. The data show about 97,000 clones, 80% to 90% seen once. The sequenced sample was peripheral blood. These receptor sequences come from a human donor in a cohort sampled during active COVID-19.

This chain joins TRBV7-2 and TRBJ2-4; 7 bases are a match to TRBD2. CDR3 length: 16 residues. CDR1 SGHTA and CDR2 FQGNSA come from the germline V gene. V lost 10 bases and J lost 0; bases outside the gene matches: 12. CDR3 amino acids: CATQPRGGLAKNIQYF. The CDR3 DNA reads TGTGCCACCCAACCCCGCGGGGGATTAGCCAAAAACATTCAGTACTTC.

The chain has TRBV28 and TRBJ2-1, with 9 bases that match TRBD1. The junction had 6 bases not matched to a gene; V was cut back by 4 bases and J by 5 bases. This CDR3 has 15 amino acids. Germline assignment: CDR1 MDHEN and CDR2 SYDVKM. The CDR3 DNA reads as TGTGCCAGCAGTTCGTCGGGACAGGGTAACAATGAGCAGTTCTTC. It specifies CASSSSGQGNNEQFF.

This clone has a single count. The V gene is TRBV27, the J gene TRBJ2-1, with D maybe TRBD2 (6 bases). CDR1 MNHEY and CDR2 SMNVEV come from the germline V gene (reference sequence). With 3 bases removed from V and 6 bases from J, the gap between germline ends came to 18 bases. The CDR3 consists of 16 residues. Written as DNA, the CDR3 is TGTGCCAGCAGTTTCGGGTACAATGTGGGAGGCAATGAGCAGTTCTTC. This sequence encodes CASSFGYNVGGNEQFF.

V and J are TRBV24-1 and TRBJ2-1; 10 bases match TRBD2. The CDR3 loop spans 14 amino acids. The germline gives CDR1 KGHDR, CDR2 SFDVKD. The ends lost 3 bases at V and 6 bases at J; junction bases unmatched: 1. CDR3 sequence (DNA): TGTGCCACCAGTGATACTAGCGGGGTCAATGAGCAGTTCTTC. Translated: CATSDTSGVNEQFF.

The chain combines TRBV28 with TRBJ2-7; 11 positions match TRBD2. The CDR3 sequence is 16 residues long. J was trimmed by 2 bases and V by 6 bases; bases with no gene match: 9. Per germline, CDR1 MDHEN and CDR2 SYDVKM. CDR3 amino acids: CASRILAGGLTYEQYF. The CDR3, as DNA: TGTGCCAGCAGGATTTTAGCGGGAGGGCTAACCTACGAGCAGTACTTC.

A word on this clone: The sample carries other DNA sequences with the same CDR3. The rearrangement uses TRBV5-1 and TRBJ1-4; D is possibly TRBD1 (5 bases). There are 16 residues in the CDR3. The germline CDR1 and CDR2 sequences are SGHRS and YFSETQ. Trimming pared 0 bases from V and 0 bases from J, leaving 9 bases between. The CDR3 here is CASSLGGTATNEKLFF. CDR3 nucleotides: TGCGCCAGCAGCTTGGGGGGGACTGCAACTAATGAAAAACTGTTTTTT.

The chain carries TRBV27 and TRBJ2-7, with D uncertain. The germline V gene encodes CDR1 MNHEY and CDR2 SMNVEV (reference sequence). The CDR3 consists of 12 residues. Trimming left V 4 bases short and J 4 bases short, with 8 bases between. Written as DNA, the CDR3 is TGTGCCAGCAGTTCCCCCCCTTACGAGCAGTACTTC. Translation: CASSSPPYEQYF.

The genes are TRBV2 and TRBJ2-1, with D possibly being TRBD2 (6 bases). V was cut by 7 bases and J by 15 bases, with 16 bases left in between. CDR3 length: 11 amino acids. The germline CDR1 and CDR2 sequences are SNHLY and FYNNEI. The CDR3 loop reads CASNRLDRRFF. In DNA, the CDR3 is TGTGCCAGCAACCGACTAGACCGTAGGTTCTTC.

This chain uses TRBV5-1 with TRBJ1-1, with unresolved D. Germline values: CDR1 SGHRS, CDR2 YFSETQ. This CDR3 comprises 16 residues. Trimming stripped 0 bases from V and 6 bases from J, with 18 bases between. The CDR3 spells CASSLAGSGLLAEAFF. The CDR3 DNA reads TGCGCCAGCAGCTTGGCAGGTAGCGGATTATTGGCTGAAGCTTTCTTT.

The rearrangement uses TRBV2 and TRBJ2-7, with no clear D. Germline-derived CDR1 and CDR2 are SNHLY and FYNNEI. The CDR3 has 14 amino acids. Between the trimmed V and J ends, which lost 7 bases and 3 bases, there was a span of 16 bases. CDR3 DNA: TGTGCCAGCATCGAACGTGTGTTGCGCTACGAGCAGTACTTC. It yields the protein CASIERVLRYEQYF.

The genes are TRBV6-2 or TRBV6-3 and TRBJ2-1; 8 bases are shared with TRBD2. Looked up from germline, CDR1 is MNHEY and CDR2 is SVGEGT. This CDR3 has 14 amino acids. V shed 5 bases, J shed 10 bases, and the junction held 10 bases outside the gene matches. CDR3 sequence: CASSRASGLGEQFF. CDR3 nucleotide sequence: TGTGCCAGCAGTCGAGCCTCGGGACTAGGGGAGCAGTTCTTC.

This chain connects TRBV12-1 to TRBJ2-6; the DNA was not used to check the table's D call, TRBD2. TRBV12-1 represents a pseudogene. The CDR3 totals 14 residues. The CDR3 DNA reads TGTGCCAGCAGCCCCCAAGCCGGGGCCAACGTCCTGACTTTC. As protein: CASSPQAGANVLTF.

CDR3 residues: CASSSVGGSGEKLFF. The CDR3 DNA follows: TGTGCCAGCAGTTCCGTTGGGGGGTCAGGGGAAAAACTGTTTTTT. This chain uses TRBV27 with TRBJ1-4, with D perhaps matching TRBD1 (5 bases). There are 15 residues in the CDR3. Germline V lookup: CDR1 MNHEY, CDR2 SMNVEV (reference sequence). V was cut by 4 bases and J by 8 bases, with 17 bases left in between.

The gene calls are TRBV14 and TRBJ2-3; D is unresolved. Germline V CDR1 and CDR2: SGHDN, FVKESK. The CDR3 length is 12 residues. Trimming left V 5 bases short and J 0 bases short, with 3 bases between. CDR3 amino acids: CASSESTDTQYF. The CDR3 DNA is TGTGCCAGCAGCGAGAGCACAGATACGCAGTATTTT.

The V and J genes are TRBV30 and TRBJ1-2; 7 nucleotides line up with TRBD1. J lost 4 bases, V lost 7 bases, and 15 bases had no gene match. CDR3 length: 15 residues. Per the germline V gene, CDR1 is GTSNPN and CDR2 is SVGIG (reference sequence). CDR3 DNA sequence: TGTGCCTCGTTATCGATACAGGGGAACGCCTATGGCTACACCTTC. Translation gives CASLSIQGNAYGYTF.

J is TRBJ1-2 and V is TRBV4-2, with a possible D match to TRBD1 (5 bases). Germline CDR1 LGHNA, CDR2 YNFKEQ. The germline V and J ends were trimmed by 5 bases and 5 bases, with 21 bases remaining between them. The CDR3 extends over 16 amino acids. The CDR3 sequence is CASSTHRGGGVYGYTF. CDR3 nucleotide sequence: TGTGCCAGCAGCACCCACCGGGGGGGAGGGGTTTATGGCTACACCTTC.